The sample holds many counts of the clone carrying this T cell receptor (beta chain). The sample belongs to a study of early T cells in non-severe SARS-CoV-2 infection. Study information: Sequencing input comprised bulk RNA from unsorted whole blood; chain pairing was not available.

Germline CDR1 is LNHNV and CDR2 is YYDKDF (reference sequence). V was pared by 0 bases and J by 2 bases, with 7 bases between. This CDR3 is built from 14 residues. In TCRdb, the 5' RACE reads were re-called with MiXCR into one record per CDR3 protein. Of 30,000 to 45,000 distinct CDR3 sequences in the sample, approximately 6% were seen once. Sequences were derived from whole blood, sampled at baseline. The receptor was derived from an adult who was a healthcare worker with PCR-confirmed SARS-CoV-2 infection or an uninfected control (not recorded which). The rearrangement links TRBV15 to TRBJ1-2; the D is unclear. This CDR3 reads CATSREGKNYGYTF. The CDR3 DNA sequence: TGTGCCACCAGCAGAGAGGGAAAGAACTATGGCTACACCTTC. The full variable domain, its missing parts supplied by reference TRBV15 and TRBJ1-2, is DAMVIQNPRYQVTQFGKPVTLSCSQTLNHNVMYWYQQKSSQAPKLLFHYYDKDFNNEADTPDNFQSRRPNTSFCFLDIRSPGLGDTAMYLCATSREGKNYGYTFGSGTRLTVV.